Listed here is a single T cell receptor (beta chain). No antigen is known for it. The CDR3 consists of 16 residues. Germline lookup yields CDR1 PRHDT and CDR2 FYEKMQ (reference sequence). Trimming removed 2 bases from V and 6 bases from J, with 16 bases in between. These data belong to a study of T-cell reconstitution after alpha-beta-depleted transplantation in children. Findings of the study overall: At one year after transplant, newly produced T cells mostly accounted for T-cell counts and diversity. Several patients had high TCRbeta diversity at day 60; it came from surviving recipient T cells and thymic progenitors. In patients about two months after transplant, alpha-beta T cells reportedly arose from several hundred expanded graft clones.

Unique molecular identifiers featured in how the TCRbeta library was prepared. TCRdb reprocessed the PCR reads with MiXCR, giving one entry per CDR3 protein. The table records around 420,000 distinct CDR3 sequences, roughly 15% of them present only once. The TCR comes from a boy younger than two who had a stem cell transplant for Wiskott-Aldrich syndrome, so the T cells may come from the graft donor. This specimen consisted of PBMCs, mostly from graft donor cells, obtained 360 days after TCRalphabeta/CD19-depleted stem cell transplant. The chain employs TRBV13 and TRBJ2-2; D is possibly TRBD1 (6 bases). CDR3 region: CASSLTGPQGPGELFF. The CDR3, as DNA: TGTGCCAGCAGCTTAACAGGGCCCCAAGGCCCCGGGGAGCTGTTTTTT. Full variable domain (remainder filled in from reference TRBV13 and TRBJ2-2): AAGVIQSPRHLIKEKRETATLKCYPIPRHDTVYWYQQGPGQDPQFLISFYEKMQSDKGSIPDRFSAQQFSDYHSELNMSSLELGDSALYFCASSLTGPQGPGELFFGEGSRLTVL.